A single T cell receptor beta chain is shown here with its context. The antigen is not known. The CDR3 totals 15 residues. The germline V gene has CDR1 MNHNS and CDR2 SASEGT. V was pared by 4 bases and J by 2 bases, with 12 bases between. TCRdb's table, derived via immunoSEQ multiplex PCR, lists solely in-frame clones and lacks some. The sample records about 79,000 clones, 50% to 70% being singletons. This specimen belongs to a study of shared clonotypes between healthy human individuals. Study-wide findings and caveats: Sequencing depth was expected to affect clonotype sharing among donors. Non-shared clonotypes had lower generation probabilities than those shared by all four donors.

The gene calls are TRBV6-1 and TRBJ1-5; the D is unclear. Material for sequencing was memory CD8+ T cells sorted from blood. Subset defined: CD45RO+ cells pooled with CCR7-negative TemRA cells. This clonotype was obtained from a man younger than 45 in good health. CDR3 protein: CASSGHVSGNQPQHF. CDR3 in DNA: TGTGCCAGCAGTGGACATGTTTCTGGCAATCAGCCCCAGCATTTT.